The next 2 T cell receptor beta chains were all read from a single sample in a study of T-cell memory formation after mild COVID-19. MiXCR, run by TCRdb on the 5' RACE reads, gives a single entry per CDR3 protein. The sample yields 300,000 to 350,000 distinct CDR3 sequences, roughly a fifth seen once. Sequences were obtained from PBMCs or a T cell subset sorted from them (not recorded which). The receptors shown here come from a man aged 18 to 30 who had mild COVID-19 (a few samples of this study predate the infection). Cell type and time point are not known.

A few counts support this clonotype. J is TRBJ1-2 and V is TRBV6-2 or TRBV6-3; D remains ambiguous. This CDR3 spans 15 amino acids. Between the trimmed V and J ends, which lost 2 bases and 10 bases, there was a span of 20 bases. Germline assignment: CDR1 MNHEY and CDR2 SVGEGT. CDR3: CASSYVAETPFDYTF. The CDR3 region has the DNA TGTGCCAGCAGTTACGTGGCCGAGACCCCTTTCGACTACACCTTC.

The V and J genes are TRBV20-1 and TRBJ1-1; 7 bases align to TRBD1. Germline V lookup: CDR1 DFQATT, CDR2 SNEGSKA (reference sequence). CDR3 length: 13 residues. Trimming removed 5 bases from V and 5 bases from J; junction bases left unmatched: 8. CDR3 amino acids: CSAGRGLGTEAFF. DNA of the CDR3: TGCAGTGCTGGTAGGGGGCTGGGTACTGAAGCTTTCTTT.